A selection of T cell receptor beta chains follows, all from one sample in a study of control samples from healthy donors and cancer patients. TCRdb's copy holds only in-frame clones and misses some; the assay was immunoSEQ multiplex PCR. The top ten clones hold 6% to 8.5% of a sample with 100,000 to 150,000 clones, roughly 92% of them seen once. The specimen sequenced was blood. The receptor set was obtained from a young woman in good health. The CDR3 runs from the conserved cysteine through the conserved F or W. A D gene is named only where the DNA matches it firmly. Clone size is given for some rows only: seen once, a few or many times, or a class if the clone is expanded.

>NA|TRBJ2-3|13|TRBV19|once
CASSIAGTNVQYF
TGTGCCAGTAGTATAGCGGGGACCAACGTGCAGTATTTT
>TRBD1|TRBJ2-7|15|TRBV5-1|NA
CASSIARQGAYEQYF
TGCGCCAGCAGCATTGCCCGACAGGGGGCCTACGAGCAGTACTTC
>NA|TRBJ1-2|14|TRBV24-1|once
CATSDYGSNYGYTF
TGTGCCACCAGTGATTATGGCTCCAACTATGGCTACACCTTC
>TRBD1|TRBJ2-7|14|TRBV19|NA
CASSIGQGAAEQYF
TGTGCCAGTAGTATCGGACAGGGGGCGGCAGAGCAGTACTTC
>NA|TRBJ1-1|13|TRBV10-3|NA
CAIRGHQNTEAFF
TGTGCCATCAGGGGACACCAGAACACTGAAGCTTTCTTT
>TRBD1|TRBJ1-2|17|TRBV28|NA
CASSPGTGVWYLDGYTF
TGTGCCAGCAGTCCCGGGACAGGGGTTTGGTATTTGGATGGCTACACCTTC
>NA|TRBJ2-1|17|TRBV21-1|NA
CASSYPGLAASYNEQFF
TGTGCCAGCAGCTATCCGGGACTAGCGGCTTCCTACAATGAGCAGTTCTTC
>NA|TRBJ2-3|13|TRBV3-1/TRBV3-2|NA
CASGDGGTDTQYF
TGTGCCAGCGGGGACGGAGGCACAGATACGCAGTATTTT
>NA|TRBJ2-6|13|TRBV11-2|NA
CASSFGLSNVLTF
TGTGCCAGCAGCTTCGGACTTTCCAACGTCCTGACTTTC
>NA|TRBJ1-2|13|TRBV2|NA
CASRPSTVSGYTF
TGTGCCAGCAGACCCTCGACGGTAAGCGGCTACACCTTC
>NA|TRBJ1-4|17|TRBV4-2|NA
CASSQDSAGIGNEKLFF
TGTGCCAGCAGCCAAGATTCAGCAGGGATCGGTAATGAAAAACTGTTTTTT
>TRBD1|TRBJ1-5|16|TRBV4-1|NA
CASSQGRGQRNQPQHF
TGCGCCAGCAGCCAAGGCAGGGGGCAAAGAAATCAGCCCCAGCATTTT
>NA|TRBJ2-5|12|TRBV6-6|once
CASSENRETQYF
TGTGCCAGCAGTGAGAACCGGGAGACCCAGTACTTC
>NA|TRBJ2-6|15|TRBV19|NA
CASSMPGQGANVLTF
TGTGCCAGTAGTATGCCAGGGCAAGGGGCCAACGTCCTGACTTTC
>NA|TRBJ2-5|15|TRBV7-3|NA
CASSLQPGAQETQYF
TGTGCCAGCAGCTTACAGCCGGGGGCACAAGAGACCCAGTACTTC
>NA|TRBJ1-6|15|TRBV9|once
CASSVAGIDNSPLHF
TGTGCCAGCAGCGTAGCGGGGATCGATAATTCACCCCTCCACTTT
>NA|TRBJ1-2|13|TRBV19|once
CASSTSGFQGYTF
TGTGCCAGTAGCACTTCAGGGTTTCAGGGCTACACCTTC
>TRBD1|TRBJ2-5|19|TRBV2|NA
CASRAPGQGIARGQETQYF
TGTGCCAGCAGAGCCCCGGGACAGGGGATTGCCAGGGGCCAAGAGACCCAGTACTTC
>NA|TRBJ1-4|16|TRBV30|NA
CAWSTPLGATNEKLFF
TGTGCCTGGAGTACCCCCCTGGGGGCAACTAATGAAAAACTGTTTTTT
>TRBD1|TRBJ2-7|15|TRBV5-1|NA
CASSATGTGGGEQYF
TGCGCCAGCAGCGCCACCGGGACAGGGGGCGGCGAGCAGTACTTC
>TRBD1|TRBJ1-2|17|TRBV6-2/TRBV6-3|once
CASSYAGPGTGGYGYTF
TGTGCCAGCAGTTACGCGGGCCCCGGGACAGGCGGCTATGGCTACACCTTC
>NA|TRBJ2-7|15|TRBV4-2|NA
CASSQYKGEAYEQYF
TGTGCCAGCAGCCAATATAAGGGGGAAGCCTACGAGCAGTACTTC
>TRBD2|TRBJ2-3|14|TRBV2|NA
CASLLGGAADTQYF
TGTGCCAGCTTACTCGGGGGGGCGGCTGATACGCAGTATTTT
>NA|TRBJ1-4|16|TRBV5-4|NA
CASSLAAGATNEKLFF
TGTGCCAGCAGCTTGGCGGCGGGAGCAACTAATGAAAAACTGTTTTTT
>TRBD1|TRBJ2-2|16|TRBV3-1/TRBV3-2|NA
CASSKATGGSTGELFF
TGTGCCAGCAGTAAAGCGACAGGGGGGAGCACCGGGGAGCTGTTTTTT
>NA|TRBJ1-4|14|TRBV5-5|NA
CASSLEGRGEKLFF
TGTGCCAGCAGCTTGGAGGGGAGAGGAGAAAAACTGTTTTTT
>NA|TRBJ2-2|16|TRBV7-9|few
CASPRTTGQNTGELFF
TGTGCCAGCCCAAGGACTACAGGGCAGAACACCGGGGAGCTGTTTTTT
>TRBD1|TRBJ2-2|16|TRBV29-1|few
CSGLFGTALNTGELFF
TGCAGCGGGCTGTTCGGGACAGCGCTAAACACCGGGGAGCTGTTTTTT
>NA|TRBJ2-3|13|TRBV29-1|NA
CSVEAGAQDTQYF
TGCAGCGTTGAAGCGGGGGCGCAAGATACGCAGTATTTT
>NA|TRBJ2-2|13|TRBV12-3/TRBV12-4|NA
CASSPRTTGELFF
TGTGCCAGCAGCCCCAGGACCACCGGGGAGCTGTTTTTT
>NA|TRBJ2-5|12|TRBV7-9|NA
CASGGNWETQYF
TGTGCCAGCGGCGGGAATTGGGAGACCCAGTACTTC
>NA|TRBJ2-7|12|TRBV28|NA
CASSFVSMGQYF
TGTGCCAGCAGTTTCGTCTCCATGGGCCAGTACTTC
>TRBD1|TRBJ2-3|14|TRBV29-1|few
CSVAETGSTDTQYF
TGCAGCGTTGCTGAGACAGGGAGCACAGATACGCAGTATTTT
>NA|TRBJ2-3|14|TRBV29-1|NA
CSVRGPATPDTQYF
TGCAGCGTCAGGGGACCCGCCACCCCAGATACGCAGTATTTT
>TRBD1|TRBJ1-6|15|TRBV6-2/TRBV6-3|NA
CASSAGQGHNSPLHF
TGTGCCAGCAGTGCGGGACAGGGGCATAATTCACCCCTCCACTTT
>NA|TRBJ2-2|18|TRBV3-1/TRBV3-2|NA
CASSQEHTLGGNTGELFF
TGTGCCAGCAGCCAAGAACACACCCTGGGGGGCAACACCGGGGAGCTGTTTTTT
>NA|TRBJ1-1|16|TRBV14|NA
CASSPGPRVYHTEAFF
TGTGCCAGCAGCCCGGGACCGAGGGTATACCACACTGAAGCTTTCTTT
>TRBD1|TRBJ2-3|14|TRBV12-5|once
CASERGLSQDTQYF
TGTGCTAGTGAGAGGGGGCTATCCCAAGATACGCAGTATTTT
>NA|TRBJ2-5|11|TRBV28|NA
CASSFGETQYF
TGTGCCAGCAGTTTTGGAGAGACCCAGTACTTC
>NA|TRBJ2-5|14|TRBV7-2|once
CASSRTPLGETQYF
TGTGCCAGCAGCCGGACACCCCTGGGAGAGACCCAGTACTTC
>NA|TRBJ2-2|21|TRBV21-1|once
CASSKTLPGTSGRNYTGELFF
TGTGCCAGCAGCAAAACCCTACCCGGGACTAGCGGGAGGAACTACACCGGGGAGCTGTTTTTT
>NA|TRBJ1-1|13|TRBV23-1|once
CASKQEVNTEAFF
TGCGCCAGCAAACAGGAAGTGAACACTGAAGCTTTCTTT
>NA|TRBJ1-2|13|TRBV10-3|NA
CAISEEGGRGYTF
TGTGCCATCAGTGAGGAGGGAGGAAGAGGCTACACCTTC
>NA|TRBJ1-1|16|TRBV28|NA
CASSDSGVVTNTEAFF
TGTGCCAGCAGCGACTCCGGGGTTGTGACGAACACTGAAGCTTTCTTT
>TRBD2|TRBJ2-7|14|TRBV5-1|NA
CASRPGGPPYEQYF
TGCGCCAGCAGACCGGGGGGGCCCCCCTACGAGCAGTACTTC
>NA|TRBJ2-6|15|TRBV6-2/TRBV6-3|NA
CASTPAISGANVLTF
TGTGCCAGCACCCCGGCCATCTCTGGGGCCAACGTCCTGACTTTC
>TRBD1|TRBJ1-1|14|TRBV5-1|NA
CASSPKDRGTEAFF
TGCGCCAGCAGCCCGAAGGACAGGGGCACTGAAGCTTTCTTT
>NA|TRBJ1-1|11|TRBV12-3/TRBV12-4|NA
CASQFGDEAFF
TGTGCCAGCCAGTTTGGAGACGAAGCTTTCTTT
>NA|TRBJ2-1|17|TRBV2|NA
CASSGNKFRSGDNEQFF
TGTGCCAGCAGTGGGAATAAGTTCAGGAGTGGGGACAATGAGCAGTTCTTC
>NA|TRBJ2-7|14|TRBV19|NA
CASSPQIRSYEQYF
TGTGCCAGTAGTCCCCAGATCCGCTCCTACGAGCAGTACTTC
>TRBD2|TRBJ2-7|17|TRBV18|NA
CASSPAGLAGGLIEQYF
TGTGCCAGCTCACCAGCGGGACTAGCGGGAGGGCTGATCGAGCAGTACTTC
>TRBD1|TRBJ1-1|17|TRBV4-3|NA
CASSQAQAGTGNTEAFF
TGCGCCAGCAGCCAAGCCCAGGCAGGGACAGGGAACACTGAAGCTTTCTTT